This T cell receptor (beta chain) is from a study of beta chain features in type 1 diabetes. TCRB transcripts that were expressed got sequenced, as all of the isolated RNA had been reverse transcribed. Clones were read by immunoSEQ multiplex PCR, and TCRdb kept only the in-frame ones, dropping some. The sample contains around 600,000 clones, roughly 12% of which appear only once. The CDR3 totals 20 residues. Germline CDR1 reads SGHRS; CDR2 reads YFSETQ. Trimming took 5 bases from V and 1 from J; bases not matched to a gene: 18. This clone turned up a few times. The antigen is unknown. In total, each donor contributed a single heparinised blood draw that averaged about 120 mL. By way of CD45RO/CCR7/CD25/CD127/CD95/CD27, the CD4+ regulatory, stem cell-like memory, central memory and naive cells were sorted. Study-wide findings and caveats: When Type 1 diabetes patients were examined, their TCRB CDR3s proved moderately but significantly shorter in all four CD4+ subsets. When VDJ junctions were examined, type 1 diabetes patients showed fewer insertions and more deletions. There was a possibility that cDNA sequencing over-represented cells with high TCR expression.

V and J are TRBV5-1 and TRBJ2-6; 7 bases align to TRBD1. This TCR was sampled from a young man with type 1 diabetes. The sequencing input was naive CD4+ T cells from blood. The DNA for the CDR3 is TGCGCCAGCAGAACAGGGGCCGGGGTGCAGTCCGAGTCTGGGGCCAACGTCCTGACTTTC. Translation: CASRTGAGVQSESGANVLTF.